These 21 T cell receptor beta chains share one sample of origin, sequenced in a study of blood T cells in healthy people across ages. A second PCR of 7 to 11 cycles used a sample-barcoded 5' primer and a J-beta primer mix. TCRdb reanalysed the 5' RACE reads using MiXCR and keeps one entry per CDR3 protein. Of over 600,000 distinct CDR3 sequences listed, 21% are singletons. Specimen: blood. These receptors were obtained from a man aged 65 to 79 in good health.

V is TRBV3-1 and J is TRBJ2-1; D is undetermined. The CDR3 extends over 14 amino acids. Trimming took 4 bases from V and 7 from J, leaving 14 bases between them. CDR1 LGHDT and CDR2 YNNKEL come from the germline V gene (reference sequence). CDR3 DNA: TGTGCCAGCAGCCCGCTGGGAACGCGGAATGAGCAGTTCTTC. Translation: CASSPLGTRNEQFF.

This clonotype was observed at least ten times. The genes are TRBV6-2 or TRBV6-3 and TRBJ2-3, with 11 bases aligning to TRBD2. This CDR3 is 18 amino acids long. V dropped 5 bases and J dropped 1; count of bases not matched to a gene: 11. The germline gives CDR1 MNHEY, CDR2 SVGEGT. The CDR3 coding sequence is TGTGCCAGCAGTAGGCTAGCGGGAGGCGTTCTTGGCACAGATACGCAGTATTTT. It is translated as CASSRLAGGVLGTDTQYF.

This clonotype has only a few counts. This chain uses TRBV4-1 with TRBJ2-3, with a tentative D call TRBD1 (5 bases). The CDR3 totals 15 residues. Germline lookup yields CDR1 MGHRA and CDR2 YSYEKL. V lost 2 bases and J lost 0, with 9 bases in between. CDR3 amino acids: CASSQQRTSTDTQYF. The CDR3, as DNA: TGCGCCAGCAGCCAACAAAGGACAAGCACAGATACGCAGTATTTT.

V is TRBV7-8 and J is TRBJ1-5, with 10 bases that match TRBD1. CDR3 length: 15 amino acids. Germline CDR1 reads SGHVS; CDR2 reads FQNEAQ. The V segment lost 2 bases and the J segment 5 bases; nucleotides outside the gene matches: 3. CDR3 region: CASSLTGQGYQPQHF. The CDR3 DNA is TGTGCCAGCAGCTTAACGGGACAGGGGTATCAGCCCCAGCATTTT.

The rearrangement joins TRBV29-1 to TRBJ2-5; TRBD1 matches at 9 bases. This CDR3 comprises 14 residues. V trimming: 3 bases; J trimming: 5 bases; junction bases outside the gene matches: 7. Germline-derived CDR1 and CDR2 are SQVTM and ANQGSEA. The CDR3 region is CSVEIVTGGETQYF. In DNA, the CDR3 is TGCAGCGTTGAGATCGTGACAGGGGGTGAGACCCAGTACTTC.

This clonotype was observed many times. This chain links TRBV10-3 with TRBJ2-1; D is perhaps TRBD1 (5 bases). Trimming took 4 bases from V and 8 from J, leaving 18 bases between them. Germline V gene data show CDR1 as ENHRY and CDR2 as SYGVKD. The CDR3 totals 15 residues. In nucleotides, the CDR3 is TGTGCCATCAGTGGGGTCAGGGCGAAGGACGATGAGCAGTTCTTC. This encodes CAISGVRAKDDEQFF.

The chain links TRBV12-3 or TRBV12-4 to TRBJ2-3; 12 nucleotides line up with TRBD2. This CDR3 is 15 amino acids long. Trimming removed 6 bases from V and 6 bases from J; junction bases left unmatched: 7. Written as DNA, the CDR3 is TGTGCCAGCAGCCAGACTAGCGGGAGTCCGGATACGCAGTATTTT. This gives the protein CASSQTSGSPDTQYF.

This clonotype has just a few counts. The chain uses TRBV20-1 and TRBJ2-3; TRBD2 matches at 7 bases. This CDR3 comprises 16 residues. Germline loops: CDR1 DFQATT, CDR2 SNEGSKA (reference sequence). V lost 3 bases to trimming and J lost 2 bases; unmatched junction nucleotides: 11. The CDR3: CSASPSGGLNTDTQYF. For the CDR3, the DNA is TGCAGTGCTAGCCCTAGCGGTGGCCTCAACACAGATACGCAGTATTTT.

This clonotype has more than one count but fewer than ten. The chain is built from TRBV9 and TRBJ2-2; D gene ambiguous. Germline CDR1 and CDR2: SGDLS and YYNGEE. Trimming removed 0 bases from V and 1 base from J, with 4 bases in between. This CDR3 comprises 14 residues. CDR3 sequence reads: CASSVARNTGELFF. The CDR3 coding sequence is TGTGCCAGCAGCGTAGCCAGGAACACCGGGGAGCTGTTTTTT.

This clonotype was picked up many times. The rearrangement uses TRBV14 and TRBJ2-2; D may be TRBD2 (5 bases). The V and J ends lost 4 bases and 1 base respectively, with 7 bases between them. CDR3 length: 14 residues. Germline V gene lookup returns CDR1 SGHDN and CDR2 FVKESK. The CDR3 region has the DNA TGTGCCAGCAGCCGGACTCTGAACACCGGGGAGCTGTTTTTT. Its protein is CASSRTLNTGELFF.

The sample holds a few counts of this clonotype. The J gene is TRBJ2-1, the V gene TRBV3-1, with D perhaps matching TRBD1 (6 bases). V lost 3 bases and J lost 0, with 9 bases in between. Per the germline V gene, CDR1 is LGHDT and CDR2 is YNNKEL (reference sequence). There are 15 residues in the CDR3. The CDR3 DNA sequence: TGTGCCAGCAGCCAGGGGGCACACTCCTACAATGAGCAGTTCTTC. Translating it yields CASSQGAHSYNEQFF.

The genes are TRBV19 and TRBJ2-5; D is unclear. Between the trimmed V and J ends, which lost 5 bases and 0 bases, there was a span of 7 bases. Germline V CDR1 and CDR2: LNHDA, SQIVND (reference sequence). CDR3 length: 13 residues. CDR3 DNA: TGTGCCAGTAGTTATGGGTACCAAGAGACCCAGTACTTC. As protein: CASSYGYQETQYF.

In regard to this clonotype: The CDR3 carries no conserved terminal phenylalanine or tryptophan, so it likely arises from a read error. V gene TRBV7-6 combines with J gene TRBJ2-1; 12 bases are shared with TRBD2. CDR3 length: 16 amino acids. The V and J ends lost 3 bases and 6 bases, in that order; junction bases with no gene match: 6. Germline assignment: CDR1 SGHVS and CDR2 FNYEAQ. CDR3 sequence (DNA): TGTGCCAGCAGCTTGATGACTAGCGGGAGCTTCAATGAGCAGTTCCTC. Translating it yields CASSLMTSGSFNEQFL.

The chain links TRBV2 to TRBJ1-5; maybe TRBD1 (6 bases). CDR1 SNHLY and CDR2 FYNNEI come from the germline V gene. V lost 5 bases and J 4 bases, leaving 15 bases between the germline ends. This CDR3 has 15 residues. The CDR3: CASSPNDRLNQPQHF. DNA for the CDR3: TGTGCCAGCAGTCCCAACGACAGGCTGAATCAGCCCCAGCATTTT.

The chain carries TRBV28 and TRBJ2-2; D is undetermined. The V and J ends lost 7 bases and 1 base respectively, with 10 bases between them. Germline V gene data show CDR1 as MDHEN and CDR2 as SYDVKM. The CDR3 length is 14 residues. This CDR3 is CASTVLGNTGELFF. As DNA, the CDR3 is TGTGCCAGCACCGTTCTGGGGAACACCGGGGAGCTGTTTTTT.

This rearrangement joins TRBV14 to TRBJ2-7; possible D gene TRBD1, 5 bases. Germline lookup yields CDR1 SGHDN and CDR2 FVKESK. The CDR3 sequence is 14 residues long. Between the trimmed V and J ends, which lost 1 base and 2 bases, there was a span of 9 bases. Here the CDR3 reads CASSQGLGAYEQYF. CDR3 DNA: TGTGCCAGCAGCCAAGGGCTAGGGGCCTACGAGCAGTACTTC. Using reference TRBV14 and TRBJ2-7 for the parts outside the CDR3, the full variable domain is EAGVTQFPSHSVIEKGQTVTLRCDPISGHDNLYWYRRVMGKEIKFLLHFVKESKQDESGMPNNRFLAERTGGTYSTLKVQPAELEDSGVYFCASSQGLGAYEQYFGPGTRLTVT.

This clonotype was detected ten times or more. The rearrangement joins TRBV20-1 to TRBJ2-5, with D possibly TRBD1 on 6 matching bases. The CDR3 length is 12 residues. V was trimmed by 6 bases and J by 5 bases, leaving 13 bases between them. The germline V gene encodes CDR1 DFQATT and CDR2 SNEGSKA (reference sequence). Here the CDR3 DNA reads TGCAGTGCCCCGGACAGTATCGAGACCCAGTACTTC. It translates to CSAPDSIETQYF.

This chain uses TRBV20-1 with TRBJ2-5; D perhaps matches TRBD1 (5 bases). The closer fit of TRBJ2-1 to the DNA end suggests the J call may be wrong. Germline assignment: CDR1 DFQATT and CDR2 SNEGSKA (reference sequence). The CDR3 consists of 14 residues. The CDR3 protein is CSALDSPSSYEQFF. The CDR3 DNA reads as TGCAGTGCCTTAGACAGTCCGAGCTCCTACGAGCAGTTCTTC.

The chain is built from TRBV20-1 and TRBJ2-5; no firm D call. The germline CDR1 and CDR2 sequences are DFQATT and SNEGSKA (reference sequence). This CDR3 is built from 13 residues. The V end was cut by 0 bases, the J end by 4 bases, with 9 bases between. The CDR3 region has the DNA TGCAGTGCTAGAGATCTTACCACAGAGACCCAGTACTTC. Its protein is CSARDLTTETQYF.

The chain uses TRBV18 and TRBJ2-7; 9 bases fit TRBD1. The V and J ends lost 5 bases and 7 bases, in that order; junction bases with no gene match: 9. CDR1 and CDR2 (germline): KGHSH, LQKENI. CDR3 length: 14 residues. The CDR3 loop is CASSSQQGAGEQYF. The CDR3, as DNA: TGTGCCAGCTCATCTCAACAGGGGGCAGGGGAGCAGTACTTC.

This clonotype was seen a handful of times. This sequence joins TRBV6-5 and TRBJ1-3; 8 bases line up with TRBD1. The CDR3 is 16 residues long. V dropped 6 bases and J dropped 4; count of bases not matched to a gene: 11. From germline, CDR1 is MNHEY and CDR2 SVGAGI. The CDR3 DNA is TGTGCCAGCAGCCGCCGTACAGGGGGAGTAGGAAACACCATATATTTT. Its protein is CASSRRTGGVGNTIYF.